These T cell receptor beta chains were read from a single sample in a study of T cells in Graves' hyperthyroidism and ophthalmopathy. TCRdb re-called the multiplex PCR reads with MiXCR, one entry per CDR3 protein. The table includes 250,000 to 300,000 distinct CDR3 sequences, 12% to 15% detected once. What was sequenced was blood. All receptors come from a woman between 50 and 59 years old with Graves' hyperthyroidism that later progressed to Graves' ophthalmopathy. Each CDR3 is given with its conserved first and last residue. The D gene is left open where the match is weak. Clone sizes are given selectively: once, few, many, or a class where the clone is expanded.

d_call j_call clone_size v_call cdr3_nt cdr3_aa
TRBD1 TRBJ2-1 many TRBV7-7 TGTGCTAGCAGCCCGGGGACAGGATTGGGGAGTGAGCAGTTCTTC CASSPGTGLGSEQFF
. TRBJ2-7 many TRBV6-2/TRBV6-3 TGTGCCAGCAGTTACCCCGTCCCCCTACAGGATGACAGCTCCTACGAGCAGTACTTC CASSYPVPLQDDSSYEQYF
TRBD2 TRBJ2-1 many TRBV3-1 TGTGCCAGCAGCCAAAAGGGACTAGCGGGACTTGAGCAGTTCTTC CASSQKGLAGLEQFF
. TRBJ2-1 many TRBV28 TGTGCCAGCAGTTTAGGGTTCAATGAGCAGTTCTTC CASSLGFNEQFF
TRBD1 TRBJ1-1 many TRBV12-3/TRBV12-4 TGTGCCAGCAGTTTATCCCCTCATTTCAGGGACAGGGGGCGCGATGTGGGCACTGAAGCTTTCTTT CASSLSPHFRDRGRDVGTEAFF
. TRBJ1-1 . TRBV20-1 TGCAGTGCTACTCAAACAATGAACACTGAAGCTTTCTTT CSATQTMNTEAFF
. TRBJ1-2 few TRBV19 TGTGCCAGTAGTATATCTCCCTCTCTGACGGCTAACTATGGCTACACCTTC CASSISPSLTANYGYTF
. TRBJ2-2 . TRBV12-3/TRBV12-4 TGTGCCAGCCTCGAGGGAAACACCGGGGAGCTGTTTTTT CASLEGNTGELFF
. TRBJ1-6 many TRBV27 TGTGCCAGCAGTTTACCGGGGCAATCACCCCTCCACTTT CASSLPGQSPLHF
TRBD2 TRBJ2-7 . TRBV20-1 TGCAGTGCTAGAGATCCCATTGGGGGGGGGGGAGGTTCCTACGAGCAGTACTTC CSARDPIGGGGGSYEQYF
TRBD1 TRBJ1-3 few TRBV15 TGTGCCACCAGCAGCAAATACAGGGGTAACACCATATATTTT CATSSKYRGNTIYF
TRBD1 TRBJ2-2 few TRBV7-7 TGTGCTAGCAGCGCTCGACAGGGTATTTCCGGGGAGCTGTTTTTT CASSARQGISGELFF
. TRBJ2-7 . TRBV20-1 TGCAGTGCTAGGGACCGGACACTCGCCTACGAGCAGTACTTC CSARDRTLAYEQYF
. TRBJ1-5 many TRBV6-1 TGTGCCGGAGCCAATAGCAATCAGCCCCAGCATTTT CAGANSNQPQHF
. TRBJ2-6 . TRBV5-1 TGCGCCAGCAGTTTCAGCTGGGCTGGGGCCAACGTCCTGACTTTC CASSFSWAGANVLTF
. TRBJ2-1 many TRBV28 TGTGCCAGCAGTTTAGGGGGGACGGGCTACAATGAGCAGTTCTTC CASSLGGTGYNEQFF
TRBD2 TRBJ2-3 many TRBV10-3 TGTGCCATCAGGGAGGGACTAGCGGGATTTTCCCCCACTCAAGCAGATACGCAGTATTTT CAIREGLAGFSPTQADTQYF
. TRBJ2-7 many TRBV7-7 TGTGCTAGCAGCGGGTTTAGCCTAGACCGACCTCACTCCTACGAGCAGTACTTC CASSGFSLDRPHSYEQYF
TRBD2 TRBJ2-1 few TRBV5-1 TGCGCCAGCAGCACGTTAGCGGGAGGTCCCAATGAGCAGTTCTTC CASSTLAGGPNEQFF
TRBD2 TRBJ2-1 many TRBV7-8 TGTGCCAGCAGCTTCCGGACTAGCGGGATGGGTAATGAGCAGTTCTTC CASSFRTSGMGNEQFF